This note documents a single T cell receptor beta chain sequence. Authors' methods: With immunoSEQ giving junction-only sequences and no quality scores, filtering differed. Measured with immunoSEQ multiplex PCR; TCRdb has only the in-frame clones, and not every one. V, J and clone size were drawn from that table, and D and trimming were deduced from the DNA. The data hold around 2.5 million clones, with roughly 93% observed a single time. CD4+ cells underwent separation, giving CD45RA+ naive and CD45RA-negative memory subsets. These data are taken from a study of shared clonotypes between healthy human individuals. Germline trimming cut 4 bases from V and 4 bases from J; bases unmatched to any gene: 3. Germline CDR1 SEHNR, CDR2 FQNEAQ (reference sequence). The CDR3 is made up of 14 amino acids.

The sequence came from a man aged 18 to 30 in good health. Some clones in this sample may be carry-over from other donors' samples. This chain joins TRBV7-9 and TRBJ1-3, with TRBD1 identical over 8 bases. The sequencing input was naive CD4+ T cells from PBMCs. Subset indicated: CD45RA+ positively selected. CDR3: CASSSGTGGNTIYF. The CDR3, as DNA: TGTGCCAGCAGCTCAGGGACAGGAGGAAACACCATATATTTT.